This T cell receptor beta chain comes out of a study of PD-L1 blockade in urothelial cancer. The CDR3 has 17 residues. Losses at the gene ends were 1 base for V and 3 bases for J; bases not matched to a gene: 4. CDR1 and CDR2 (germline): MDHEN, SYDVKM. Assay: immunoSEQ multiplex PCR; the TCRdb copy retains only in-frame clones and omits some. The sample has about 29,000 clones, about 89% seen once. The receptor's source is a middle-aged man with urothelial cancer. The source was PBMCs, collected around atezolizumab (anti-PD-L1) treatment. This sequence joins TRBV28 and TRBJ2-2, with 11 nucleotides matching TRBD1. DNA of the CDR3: TGTGCCAGCAGTTTATTGGGACAGGGGGTGTACACCGGGGAGCTGTTTTTT. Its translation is CASSLLGQGVYTGELFF.